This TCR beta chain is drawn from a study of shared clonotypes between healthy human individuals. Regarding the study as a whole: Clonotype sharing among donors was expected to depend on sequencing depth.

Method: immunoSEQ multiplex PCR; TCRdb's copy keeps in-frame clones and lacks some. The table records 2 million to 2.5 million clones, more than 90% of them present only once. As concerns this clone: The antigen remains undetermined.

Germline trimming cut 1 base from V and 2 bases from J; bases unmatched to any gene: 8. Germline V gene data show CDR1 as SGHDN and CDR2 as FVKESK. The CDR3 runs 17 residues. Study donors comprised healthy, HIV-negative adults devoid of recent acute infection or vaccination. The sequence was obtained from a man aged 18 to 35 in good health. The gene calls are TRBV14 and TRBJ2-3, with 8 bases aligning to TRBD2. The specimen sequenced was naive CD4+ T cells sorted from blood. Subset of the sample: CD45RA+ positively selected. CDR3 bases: TGTGCCAGCAGCCAAGGACGGGGGGGCCGTAACACAGATACGCAGTATTTT. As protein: CASSQGRGGRNTDTQYF.